These T cell receptor beta chains were read from a single sample in a study of shared clonotypes between healthy human individuals. Only in-frame clones appear in the TCRdb table, and some are missing; sequencing was by immunoSEQ multiplex PCR. Of roughly 2 million clones listed, about 95% are singletons. The sequenced sample was naive CD8+ T cells sorted from blood. These TCRs come from a man between 18 and 29 years old in good health. Both conserved end residues are part of each CDR3. Each record gives: J gene, D gene, clone size, V gene, CDR3 DNA, CDR3 protein. A D gene is named only where the DNA matches it firmly. Clone size is shown for a subset of rows, as once, few, many or a class of expanded clone.

J: TRBJ1-1; D: NA; size: once; V: TRBV19; DNA: TGTGCCAGTAGTATAGGGCATAACACTGAAGCTTTCTTT; CDR3: CASSIGHNTEAFF
J: TRBJ2-7; D: NA; size: NA; V: TRBV23-1; DNA: TGCGCCAGCAGTCACCCTACACCGGCTGGGCAGTACTTC; CDR3: CASSHPTPAGQYF
J: TRBJ1-6; D: NA; size: NA; V: TRBV6-1; DNA: TGTGCCAGCAGTGAAGTAGGAACTTATTCACCCCTCCACTTT; CDR3: CASSEVGTYSPLHF
J: TRBJ2-5; D: TRBD1; size: NA; V: TRBV19; DNA: TGTGCCACCCGACAGGGTGGGGAGACCCAGTACTTC; CDR3: CATRQGGETQYF
J: TRBJ2-3; D: TRBD1; size: NA; V: TRBV5-6; DNA: TGTGCCAGCAGCTTGGTACAGGGGGCAGGAGATACGCAGTATTTT; CDR3: CASSLVQGAGDTQYF
J: TRBJ1-4; D: NA; size: NA; V: TRBV4-3; DNA: TGCGCCAGCAGCCAAGACCTCCCACAGGGAACTAATGAAAAACTGTTTTTT; CDR3: CASSQDLPQGTNEKLFF
J: TRBJ2-7; D: TRBD1; size: NA; V: TRBV5-6; DNA: TGTGCCAGCAGCGTAGACGACAGGGCCCACGAGCAGTACTTC; CDR3: CASSVDDRAHEQYF
J: TRBJ2-1; D: TRBD1; size: NA; V: TRBV7-9; DNA: TGTGCCAGCAGCCCAGGACAGGGCGGCGGAGACAATGAGCAGTTCTTC; CDR3: CASSPGQGGGDNEQFF
J: TRBJ2-7; D: TRBD2; size: NA; V: TRBV10-3; DNA: TGTGCCACTACCCGGGCGGGAGAGTCCTACGAGCAGTACTTC; CDR3: CATTRAGESYEQYF
J: TRBJ2-1; D: TRBD1; size: NA; V: TRBV10-1; DNA: TGCGCCAGCAACACAGGGGGCACGAATGAGCAGTTCTTC; CDR3: CASNTGGTNEQFF
J: TRBJ2-7; D: NA; size: NA; V: TRBV7-9; DNA: TGTGCCAGCAGCTTTAATAACAGATACGAGCAGTACTTC; CDR3: CASSFNNRYEQYF
J: TRBJ2-1; D: NA; size: NA; V: TRBV19; DNA: TGTGCCAGTAGTAGCGGGGAACAGTTGTCCTACAATGAGCAGTTCTTC; CDR3: CASSSGEQLSYNEQFF
J: TRBJ1-5; D: NA; size: NA; V: TRBV6-5; DNA: TGTGCCAGCAGTTACTCGGGTAGTAGCAATCAGCCCCAGCATTTT; CDR3: CASSYSGSSNQPQHF
J: TRBJ1-5; D: NA; size: NA; V: TRBV6-1; DNA: TGTGCCAGCAGTGAAGGGGATTGGGGGGCTAGCAATCAGCCCCAGCATTTT; CDR3: CASSEGDWGASNQPQHF
J: TRBJ2-1; D: NA; size: NA; V: TRBV28; DNA: TGTGCCAGCAGTTTGCACAGCTCCTACAATGAGCAGTTCTTC; CDR3: CASSLHSSYNEQFF
J: TRBJ2-5; D: NA; size: NA; V: TRBV5-1; DNA: TGCGCCAGCAGCGTGGCGGTCGTTCAAGAGACCCAGTACTTC; CDR3: CASSVAVVQETQYF
J: TRBJ2-1; D: TRBD2; size: NA; V: TRBV5-6; DNA: TGTGCCAGCAGCCCTCTGGGAGGGGAGTCCTACAATGAGCAGTTCTTC; CDR3: CASSPLGGESYNEQFF
J: TRBJ1-1; D: NA; size: NA; V: TRBV25-1; DNA: TGTGCCAGCAGTGAATACTTGACCACTGAAGCTTTCTTT; CDR3: CASSEYLTTEAFF
J: TRBJ2-7; D: NA; size: NA; V: TRBV6-1; DNA: TGTGCCAGCAGTGAAATAGGGATCTCCTACGAGCAGTACTTC; CDR3: CASSEIGISYEQYF
J: TRBJ2-7; D: NA; size: NA; V: TRBV5-1; DNA: TGCGCCAGCAGCTTGGGCGCAGCGTACGCCTACGAGCAGTACTTC; CDR3: CASSLGAAYAYEQYF
J: TRBJ2-1; D: TRBD2; size: NA; V: TRBV19; DNA: TGTGCCAGTAGTATAATAGCGGGAGACTACAATGAGCAGTTCTTC; CDR3: CASSIIAGDYNEQFF
J: TRBJ2-7; D: NA; size: NA; V: TRBV9; DNA: TGTGCCAGCAGCGTAGGCTCCACACCTAACCCCTACGAGCAGTACTTC; CDR3: CASSVGSTPNPYEQYF
J: TRBJ2-7; D: NA; size: NA; V: TRBV13; DNA: TGTGCCAGCAGCTCCTCCCCCCTACCCGAGCAGTACTTC; CDR3: CASSSSPLPEQYF
J: TRBJ1-4; D: NA; size: NA; V: TRBV6-1; DNA: TGTGCCAGCGGAGTTGGTGAAAAACTGTTTTTT; CDR3: CASGVGEKLFF
J: TRBJ1-5; D: TRBD1; size: NA; V: TRBV4-2; DNA: TGTGCCAGCAGCCAAGATGGGCGCCAATGGGAGACAGGGGCGAATCAGCCCCAGCATTTT; CDR3: CASSQDGRQWETGANQPQHF
J: TRBJ2-5; D: TRBD2; size: NA; V: TRBV2; DNA: TGTGCCAGCAGAGGGACTAGCGGGCCGGGGGAGACCCAGTACTTC; CDR3: CASRGTSGPGETQYF
J: TRBJ1-4; D: NA; size: NA; V: TRBV27; DNA: TGTGCCAGCAGTGGGTTTTCAACTAATGAAAAACTGTTTTTT; CDR3: CASSGFSTNEKLFF
J: TRBJ2-7; D: NA; size: NA; V: TRBV12-2; DNA: TGTGCAAGTCCTTTAGGGGTAGGACAGGGCGGGCGACTAGCGAGTGTCTACGAGCAGTACTTC; CDR3: CASPLGVGQGGRLASVYEQYF
J: TRBJ2-7; D: TRBD2; size: NA; V: TRBV19; DNA: TGTGCCGCTTCGGAGTCTAGCGGCTACGAGCAGTACTTC; CDR3: CAASESSGYEQYF
J: TRBJ2-3; D: TRBD2; size: NA; V: TRBV11-2; DNA: TGTGCCAGCAGCTTAGTAGCGGGGGGATCAGATACGCAGTATTTT; CDR3: CASSLVAGGSDTQYF
J: TRBJ1-2; D: NA; size: NA; V: TRBV7-9; DNA: TGTGCCAGCAGCTACACGACGGGAAGCAACTATGGCTACACCTTC; CDR3: CASSYTTGSNYGYTF
J: TRBJ1-2; D: NA; size: NA; V: TRBV5-1; DNA: TGCGCCAGCAGGAACGCCCAGGAGTATGGCTACACCTTC; CDR3: CASRNAQEYGYTF
J: TRBJ1-1; D: NA; size: NA; V: TRBV19; DNA: TGTGCCAGTACCGGGGAGGACACTGAAGCTTTCTTT; CDR3: CASTGEDTEAFF
J: TRBJ2-3; D: TRBD2; size: NA; V: TRBV6-5; DNA: TGTGCCAGCAAGGGGACTAGTGCAGATACGCAGTATTTT; CDR3: CASKGTSADTQYF
J: TRBJ2-2; D: NA; size: NA; V: TRBV19; DNA: TGTGCCAGTAGTAGCTCTAGGACAGACACCGGGGAGCTGTTTTTT; CDR3: CASSSSRTDTGELFF
J: TRBJ2-2; D: NA; size: NA; V: TRBV27; DNA: TGTGCCAGCAGTATCCTTAGCCAGAGATACACCGGGGAGCTGTTTTTT; CDR3: CASSILSQRYTGELFF
J: TRBJ2-7; D: NA; size: NA; V: TRBV14; DNA: TGTGCCAGCAGCCATAGACAGGACCCCTACGAGCAGTACTTC; CDR3: CASSHRQDPYEQYF
J: TRBJ2-3; D: NA; size: NA; V: TRBV27; DNA: TGTGCCAGCAGCCTCCTGGGCACAGATACGCAGTATTTT; CDR3: CASSLLGTDTQYF
J: TRBJ2-5; D: TRBD2; size: NA; V: TRBV13; DNA: TGTGCCAGCAGCTTCACTAGCGGGAGGGCCCGTGAGACCCAGTACTTC; CDR3: CASSFTSGRARETQYF
J: TRBJ2-5; D: NA; size: NA; V: TRBV4-3; DNA: TGCGCCAGCAGCCAACGGGGCTCTGGGGAGACCCAGTACTTC; CDR3: CASSQRGSGETQYF
J: TRBJ2-5; D: NA; size: NA; V: TRBV6-5; DNA: TGTGCCAGCAGTTACTCGAGAGGGTTTCAAGAGACCCAGTACTTC; CDR3: CASSYSRGFQETQYF
J: TRBJ2-3; D: NA; size: NA; V: TRBV7-8; DNA: TGTGCCAGCAGCTTAGTTGGGACTCCGAGCACAGATACGCAGTATTTT; CDR3: CASSLVGTPSTDTQYF
J: TRBJ1-5; D: NA; size: NA; V: TRBV4-1; DNA: TGCGCCAGCAGCCAAGATCCGGGGGCGTGGAATCAGCCCCAGCATTTT; CDR3: CASSQDPGAWNQPQHF
J: TRBJ2-1; D: NA; size: NA; V: TRBV6-1; DNA: TGTGCCAGCAGTGAACCCATTGGTGAGGGCTATGAGCAGTTCTTC; CDR3: CASSEPIGEGYEQFF
J: TRBJ2-3; D: NA; size: NA; V: TRBV7-9; DNA: TGTGCCAGCAGCTCCACGACCCTTAGCACAGATACGCAGTATTTT; CDR3: CASSSTTLSTDTQYF
J: TRBJ1-2; D: NA; size: NA; V: TRBV5-6; DNA: TGTGCCAGCAGCTTTCAGGGGAACTATGGCTACACCTTC; CDR3: CASSFQGNYGYTF
J: TRBJ2-7; D: TRBD2; size: NA; V: TRBV4-3; DNA: TGCGCCAGCAGCCAAGACGCATCTAGCGGGGCCGAGCAGTACTTC; CDR3: CASSQDASSGAEQYF
J: TRBJ2-7; D: TRBD2; size: NA; V: TRBV19; DNA: TGTGCCAGTAGTATGCTTAGCGGGAACGAGCAGTACTTC; CDR3: CASSMLSGNEQYF
J: TRBJ2-7; D: NA; size: NA; V: TRBV27; DNA: TGTGCCAGCAGTTTACATCCAGGGGCGCCCTACGAGCAGTACTTC; CDR3: CASSLHPGAPYEQYF
J: TRBJ2-7; D: TRBD2; size: NA; V: TRBV30; DNA: TGTGCCTGGAGTCCTGGACTAGCTGACGAGCAGTACTTC; CDR3: CAWSPGLADEQYF
J: TRBJ1-4; D: NA; size: NA; V: TRBV21-1; DNA: TGTGCCAGCTTAACCAGGGGGTATGAAAAACTGTTTTTT; CDR3: CASLTRGYEKLFF
J: TRBJ2-1; D: NA; size: NA; V: TRBV11-2; DNA: TGTGCCAGCAGCTTAGAATTTGACTACAATGAGCAGTTCTTC; CDR3: CASSLEFDYNEQFF
J: TRBJ1-4; D: NA; size: NA; V: TRBV14; DNA: TGTGCCAGCAGCCAAGGAGAACAGCTTAATGAAAAACTGTTTTTT; CDR3: CASSQGEQLNEKLFF
J: TRBJ2-7; D: NA; size: once; V: TRBV4-1; DNA: TGCGCCAGCAGCAACCCGGGACGGGCGGGCGAGCAGTACTTC; CDR3: CASSNPGRAGEQYF
J: TRBJ2-3; D: NA; size: NA; V: TRBV29-1; DNA: TGCAGCGCCCTCCGGGGGGCCACAGATACGCAGTATTTT; CDR3: CSALRGATDTQYF
J: TRBJ2-7; D: TRBD1; size: NA; V: TRBV19; DNA: TGTGCCAGCGAAGCCGGGACAGGGGTGAGTTGGCAGTACTTC; CDR3: CASEAGTGVSWQYF
J: TRBJ1-2; D: NA; size: once; V: TRBV6-1; DNA: TGTGCCAGCTATCCCTCCTCCGTATATGGCTACACCTTC; CDR3: CASYPSSVYGYTF
J: TRBJ1-1; D: NA; size: NA; V: TRBV5-4; DNA: TGTGCCAGCAGCTTCGGGACTGAGAACACTGAAGCTTTCTTT; CDR3: CASSFGTENTEAFF